The T cell receptor (beta chain) described here comes from a study of control samples from healthy donors and cancer patients. Profiling relied on immunoSEQ multiplex PCR, and the TCRdb table lists in-frame clones only, not all of them. The repertoire holds tens of thousands of clones, with 94% as singletons. The source material was blood. This receptor was identified in a man younger than 45 in good health.

This CDR3 reads CASSSREGIISGNTIYF. CDR3 coding DNA: TGTGCCAGCAGCTCCAGGGAGGGAATTATCTCTGGAAACACCATATATTTT. The chain links TRBV7-6 to TRBJ1-3, with a weak D call TRBD1 (5 bases). Germline V CDR1 and CDR2: SGHVS, FNYEAQ. This CDR3 region has 17 residues. V was cut by 4 bases and J by 0 bases, with 16 bases left in between.